This T cell receptor beta chain emerged from a study of T cell repertoires in cytomegalovirus infection. Across the study: In public TCR beta signatures, there were indications of both CMV infection and matching HLA type.

TCRdb reprocessed the reads via MiXCR and lists one record per CDR3 protein. Among roughly 200,000 distinct CDR3 sequences listed, approximately 17% were seen once. In germline, CDR1 is SQVTM, CDR2 ANQGSEA. Between the trimmed V and J ends, which lost 6 bases and 0 bases, there was a span of 15 bases. The CDR3 loop spans 14 amino acids. Study-level points and caveats: HLA-C-restricted TCR beta clonotypes specific for CMV led the ex vivo response.

This clonotype has a handful of counts. Its target is not known. This chain uses TRBV29-1 with TRBJ2-7; tentatively, D is TRBD2 (5 bases). The source of this sequence is a human donor in good health (CMV status not recorded). Some clones in this sample may be carry-over from other donors' samples. The sequencing sample was made of CD8+ T cells from PBMCs. CDR3 bases: TGCAGCGTCGTCCGGACTGGGAGCTCCTACGAGCAGTACTTC. Protein: CSVVRTGSSYEQYF.